The entry below gives a single T cell receptor beta chain sequence along with its context. This entry belongs to a study of T cells in Graves' hyperthyroidism and ophthalmopathy. The investigators amplified TCR beta CDR3 regions from RNA transcripts. A first-round RT-PCR of the TCR CDR3 used the HTBI primer set. A single record per CDR3 protein comes from TCRdb applying MiXCR to the multiplex PCR reads. The data contain almost 600,000 distinct CDR3 sequences, around 42% of them singletons. The length of the CDR3 is 13 residues. Unmatched junction bases numbered 1, after V lost 5 bases and J lost 3 bases. Germline V lookup: CDR1 SQVTM, CDR2 ANQGSEA.

The chain joins TRBV29-1 to TRBJ1-6; TRBD1 matches 7 bases. Specimen: peripheral blood or thyroid tissue (not recorded which). The sequence was obtained from a woman younger than 30 with Graves' hyperthyroidism. The CDR3 DNA reads TGCAGCGTTCGGGACAGCTATAATTCACCCCTCCACTTT. It translates to CSVRDSYNSPLHF.